This is a list of T cell receptor beta chains from one sample in a study of Graves' ophthalmopathy and Graves' hyperthyroidism. Each CDR3 protein is one row after TCRdb ran MiXCR on the multiplex PCR reads. The repertoire holds about 390,000 distinct CDR3 sequences, about 18% seen once, with roughly 2.4% in the top ten. Material: peripheral blood. The receptors stem from an adult woman with stable Graves' hyperthyroidism. The CDR3 runs from the conserved cysteine through the conserved F or W. A D gene is named only where the DNA matches it firmly. Clone size is shown for a subset of rows, as once, few, many or a class of expanded clone.

>TRBJ1-2|17|many|TRBD1|TRBV7-8
CASSLVGRTGGLYGYTF
TGTGCCAGCAGCTTAGTCGGAAGGACAGGGGGCCTCTATGGCTACACCTTC
>TRBJ1-1|14|many|TRBD1|TRBV6-1
CASRRRQGGTEAFF
TGTGCCAGCAGACGCCGACAGGGAGGCACTGAAGCTTTCTTT
>TRBJ1-1|12|many|-|TRBV12-3/TRBV12-4
CASTKDVPEAFF
TGTGCCAGCACCAAGGACGTCCCTGAAGCTTTCTTT
>TRBJ1-1|13|many|-|TRBV10-3
CAITPGGDTEAFF
TGTGCCATCACCCCGGGTGGTGACACTGAAGCTTTCTTT
>TRBJ2-2|16|few|TRBD1|TRBV12-3/TRBV12-4
CASSSRQGVNTGELFF
TGTGCCAGCAGCTCCAGACAGGGAGTAAACACCGGGGAGCTGTTTTTT
>TRBJ2-3|17|many|TRBD1|TRBV12-5
CASGLPRQGEGRDTQYF
TGTGCTAGTGGTTTGCCCCGACAGGGCGAGGGGCGGGATACGCAGTATTTT
>TRBJ2-7|15|-|TRBD2|TRBV20-1
CSAPGAAGDVYEQYF
TGCAGTGCGCCCGGGGCGGCGGGGGATGTCTACGAGCAGTACTTC
>TRBJ2-7|14|many|-|TRBV7-9
CASSSSPAAMEQYF
TGTGCCAGCAGCTCTTCACCGGCAGCTATGGAGCAGTACTTC
>TRBJ2-7|18|few|TRBD1|TRBV9
CASSVGDRDTILSTKQYF
TGTGCCAGCAGCGTAGGGGACAGGGATACCATACTCTCTACGAAGCAGTACTTC
>TRBJ2-5|14|-|-|TRBV20-1
CSARAELIQETQYF
TGCAGTGCTAGAGCAGAATTAATACAAGAGACCCAGTACTTC
>TRBJ2-7|16|many|TRBD2|TRBV11-2
CASSLGLAGGSYEQYF
TGTGCCAGCAGCCTTGGACTAGCGGGAGGCTCCTACGAGCAGTACTTC
>TRBJ2-5|14|many|TRBD2|TRBV11-2
CASSQTSGTETQYF
TGTGCCAGCAGCCAGACTAGCGGGACAGAGACCCAGTACTTC
>TRBJ2-5|15|many|TRBD2|TRBV11-2
CASSLAGGAQETQYF
TGTGCCAGCAGCTTAGCCGGGGGGGCCCAAGAGACCCAGTACTTC
>TRBJ1-3|17|many|-|TRBV6-4
CASTRTALYFPGNTIYF
TGTGCCAGCACCAGGACAGCCCTCTATTTTCCTGGGAACACCATATATTTT
>TRBJ2-5|12|-|-|TRBV27
CASSKPGETQYF
TGTGCCAGCAGTAAACCGGGAGAGACCCAGTACTTC
>TRBJ1-2|13|many|-|TRBV6-5
CASSSADDYGYTF
TGTGCCAGCAGTTCGGCGGATGACTATGGCTACACCTTC
>TRBJ1-1|15|-|-|TRBV6-1
CASSEGAGPNTEAFF
TGTGCCAGCAGTGAAGGAGCGGGGCCTAACACTGAAGCTTTCTTT
>TRBJ2-3|16|many|-|TRBV9
CASSVEVGAVTDTQYF
TGTGCCAGCAGCGTAGAGGTGGGGGCAGTCACAGATACGCAGTATTTT
>TRBJ2-7|13|few|TRBD2|TRBV29-1
CSVDGAGSGEQYF
TGCAGCGTTGATGGAGCGGGATCGGGCGAGCAGTACTTC
>TRBJ2-7|15|-|TRBD1|TRBV20-1
CSARTTGTGGYEQYF
TGCAGTGCTCGAACAACCGGGACAGGGGGCTACGAGCAGTACTTC
>TRBJ2-2|16|many|-|TRBV7-8
CASSLAPDSNTGELFF
TGTGCCAGCAGCTTAGCGCCGGACTCGAACACCGGGGAGCTGTTTTTT
>TRBJ2-7|16|many|TRBD2|TRBV4-1
CASSQVVAGGSYEQYF
TGCGCCAGCAGCCAAGTGGTAGCGGGAGGGTCCTACGAGCAGTACTTC
>TRBJ1-1|13|once|TRBD1|TRBV28
CASSFLGQGEAFF
TGTGCCAGCAGTTTCTTAGGACAGGGTGAAGCTTTCTTT
>TRBJ1-5|15|-|TRBD1|TRBV20-1
CSATVPGQGSRPQHF
TGCAGTGCTACCGTACCGGGACAGGGTTCTCGGCCCCAGCATTTT
>TRBJ1-2|14|many|TRBD1|TRBV6-2/TRBV6-3
CASRPRGTSYGYTF
TGTGCCAGCAGACCCAGGGGGACCTCCTATGGCTACACCTTC
>TRBJ1-2|12|many|-|TRBV12-3/TRBV12-4
CASSHTNYGYTF
TGTGCCAGCAGCCACACTAACTATGGCTACACCTTC
>TRBJ2-1|16|many|TRBD2|TRBV5-1
CASSSPLTGGYNEQFF
TGCGCCAGCAGTTCGCCCCTGACGGGAGGATACAATGAGCAGTTCTTC
>TRBJ1-1|15|-|-|TRBV18
CASSPPRRGFTEAFF
TGTGCCAGCTCACCCCCCAGGAGGGGGTTCACTGAAGCTTTCTTT
>TRBJ2-7|15|many|TRBD1|TRBV25-1
CASRAGTAPSYEQYF
TGTGCCAGCAGGGCCGGGACAGCGCCTTCCTACGAGCAGTACTTC
>TRBJ2-7|13|many|-|TRBV6-2/TRBV6-3
CASSRGRSGEQYF
TGTGCCAGCAGCCGGGGACGCTCGGGAGAGCAGTACTTC
>TRBJ2-7|14|few|-|TRBV6-1
CAGSDGPDLYEQYF
TGTGCCGGCAGTGACGGACCGGACCTCTACGAGCAGTACTTC
>TRBJ2-5|13|few|-|TRBV19
CASSILGMETQYF
TGTGCCAGTAGTATCCTAGGGATGGAGACCCAGTACTTC
>TRBJ2-4|14|-|TRBD2|TRBV7-2
CASSPGLAENTQYF
TGCGCCAGCAGCCCCGGACTAGCGGAAAACACTCAGTACTTC
>TRBJ2-5|16|many|TRBD1|TRBV11-2
CASSPSRDRGPETQYF
TGTGCCAGCAGCCCGAGCCGGGACAGGGGTCCGGAGACCCAGTACTTC
>TRBJ2-7|14|many|-|TRBV5-1
CASSLEETSHEQYF
TGCGCCAGCAGCTTGGAAGAGACTTCCCACGAGCAGTACTTC
>TRBJ2-7|16|many|-|TRBV7-8
CASSLAGAESSYEQYF
TGTGCCAGCAGCTTAGCGGGAGCGGAGAGCTCCTACGAGCAGTACTTC
>TRBJ1-2|16|few|TRBD1|TRBV29-1
CSVFDRAGYSNYGYTF
TGCAGCGTTTTCGACAGGGCCGGATATTCAAACTATGGCTACACCTTC
>TRBJ2-2|15|few|-|TRBV5-1
CASSLGDSNTGELFF
TGCGCCAGCAGCTTGGGGGACTCGAACACCGGGGAGCTGTTTTTT
>TRBJ1-2|12|-|-|TRBV7-9
CASWGLGYGYTF
TGTGCCAGTTGGGGACTTGGTTATGGCTACACCTTC
>TRBJ1-1|15|many|-|TRBV12-3/TRBV12-4
CASRASGRRNTEAFF
TGTGCCAGCAGAGCCTCGGGGAGAAGGAACACTGAAGCTTTCTTT